Listed below are T cell receptor beta chains from one sample, sequenced in a study of cytomegalovirus exposure and HLA in healthy donors. Profiled with immunoSEQ multiplex PCR; TCRdb holds only in-frame clones, not every one. The table has about 170,000 clones, approximately 88% seen once. Material for sequencing was PBMCs. These receptors originate from a boy aged 2-15 years in good health and CMV-seronegative. CDR3s leave out the opening cysteine and the closing phenylalanine or tryptophan. Fields, in order: CDR3 length, V gene, J gene, CDR3 protein.

length: 16; V: TRBV18; J: TRBJ2-2; CDR3: ASSPRLWAATNTGELF
length: 12; V: TRBV4-3; J: TRBJ1-2; CDR3: ASSPIGTNYGYT
length: 13; V: TRBV4-3; J: TRBJ2-3; CDR3: ASSPGTSQQDTQY
length: 13; V: TRBV4-3; J: TRBJ2-3; CDR3: ASSQMTGQRDTQY
length: 12; V: TRBV7-2; J: TRBJ1-2; CDR3: ASSRGTGDYGYT
length: 10; V: TRBV29-1; J: TRBJ2-5; CDR3: SVGLAEETQY
length: 17; V: TRBV4-3; J: TRBJ1-4; CDR3: ASSQGAGGFLGTNEKLF
length: 13; V: TRBV9; J: TRBJ1-4; CDR3: ASSPWDRGHEKLF
length: 12; V: TRBV19; J: TRBJ2-7; CDR3: ASSITGSSYEQY
length: 12; V: TRBV4-1; J: TRBJ2-1; CDR3: ASSQAGSYNEQF
length: 12; V: TRBV9; J: TRBJ1-1; CDR3: ASSVAGDGTEAF
length: 16; V: TRBV19; J: TRBJ2-6; CDR3: ASSPGTGGLPGANVLT
length: 16; V: TRBV9; J: TRBJ2-7; CDR3: ASSPPGQLTSVTYEQY
length: 11; V: TRBV21-1; J: TRBJ2-7; CDR3: ASGTLLTYEQY
length: 12; V: TRBV10-2; J: TRBJ1-2; CDR3: ASTEQGGSYGYT
length: 13; V: TRBV28; J: TRBJ1-5; CDR3: ASSQGPSLNQPQH
length: 10; V: TRBV30; J: TRBJ1-1; CDR3: AWRERSTEAF
length: 13; V: TRBV6-6; J: TRBJ2-4; CDR3: ASSFPPGGENIQY
length: 12; V: TRBV6-5; J: TRBJ2-2; CDR3: ASRLGLNTGELF
length: 14; V: TRBV6-1; J: TRBJ2-1; CDR3: ASSEHGTSGYNEQF
length: 11; V: TRBV19; J: TRBJ2-1; CDR3: ASSTLASNEQF
length: 11; V: TRBV5-1; J: TRBJ1-3; CDR3: ASSLQTGNTIY
length: 15; V: TRBV19; J: TRBJ2-5; CDR3: ASSRGRIGQEGETQY
length: 12; V: TRBV19; J: TRBJ1-5; CDR3: ASSIRGNHQPQH
length: 11; V: TRBV5-1; J: TRBJ2-1; CDR3: ASSLTGRNEQF
length: 14; V: TRBV10-3; J: TRBJ2-2; CDR3: AIAGGTSGVTGELF
length: 12; V: TRBV5-6; J: TRBJ1-1; CDR3: ASSVGRGNTEAF
length: 10; V: TRBV5-6; J: TRBJ1-1; CDR3: ASSLGSQEAF
length: 12; V: TRBV19; J: TRBJ1-1; CDR3: ASSMAVGNTEAF
length: 12; V: TRBV30; J: TRBJ2-4; CDR3: AWSVGGAKNIQY
length: 13; V: TRBV6-5; J: TRBJ2-1; CDR3: ASSPTWGLSNEQF
length: 12; V: TRBV9; J: TRBJ2-1; CDR3: ASSESPGLAVQF
length: 14; V: TRBV11-2; J: TRBJ1-1; CDR3: ASSLEHRVGYTEAF
length: 9; V: TRBV19; J: TRBJ1-4; CDR3: ASTLNEKLF
length: 12; V: TRBV29-1; J: TRBJ1-2; CDR3: SVRGTGASYGYT
length: 13; V: TRBV6-5; J: TRBJ2-7; CDR3: ASRPSRDSLYEQY
length: 12; V: TRBV19; J: TRBJ1-1; CDR3: ASSLRQGGTEAF